These T cell receptor beta chains were read from a single sample in a study of T-cell memory formation after mild COVID-19. From the 5' RACE reads, TCRdb called clonotypes with MiXCR, one entry per CDR3 protein. The table lists under 200,000 distinct CDR3 sequences, around 10% of them singletons. The sequencing sample was made of PBMCs or a T cell subset sorted from them (not recorded which). The receptors shown here come from a man aged 18 to 30 who had mild COVID-19 (a few samples of this study predate the infection). Cell type and time point are not known. The CDR3 runs from the conserved cysteine through the conserved F or W. The D gene is left open where the match is weak. Clone size, where shown, is once, few, many, or a class for clones that have expanded.

cdr3_length	clone_size	v_call	d_call	j_call	cdr3_aa	cdr3_nt
14	.	TRBV7-2	TRBD2	TRBJ2-7	CASSLGGGPSEQYF	TGTGCCAGCAGCTTAGGGGGAGGGCCTTCCGAGCAGTACTTC
14	.	TRBV4-1	.	TRBJ1-2	CASTRIGGSYGYTF	TGCGCCAGCACCCGAATCGGGGGTTCCTATGGCTACACCTTC
13	.	TRBV30	.	TRBJ1-4	CAWAVNHNEKLFF	TGTGCCTGGGCAGTAAACCATAATGAAAAACTGTTTTTT
12	.	TRBV29-1	.	TRBJ2-2	CSVEADTGELFF	TGCAGCGTTGAAGCGGACACCGGGGAGCTGTTTTTT
11	few	TRBV20-1	.	TRBJ1-2	CSARNSYGYTF	TGCAGTGCGAGAAATAGCTATGGCTACACCTTC
15	.	TRBV5-1	TRBD2	TRBJ2-3	CASSFGQGGQDTQYF	TGCGCCAGCAGCTTTGGGCAGGGAGGGCAAGATACGCAGTATTTT
13	.	TRBV20-1	TRBD1	TRBJ1-1	CSARRPGGSEAFF	TGCAGTGCTAGACGCCCAGGGGGCTCTGAAGCTTTCTTT
16	.	TRBV6-2/TRBV6-3	TRBD1	TRBJ1-1	CASSEPAGTGWSEAFF	TGTGCCAGCAGTGAGCCTGCCGGGACAGGGTGGAGTGAAGCTTTCTTT
16	few	TRBV7-2	.	TRBJ2-6	CASSPNAHSGANVLTF	TGTGCCAGCAGCCCCAACGCACACTCTGGGGCCAACGTCCTGACTTTC
16	.	TRBV7-2	TRBD1	TRBJ2-7	CASSLDLRQGRYEQYF	TGTGCCAGCAGCTTAGATTTGAGACAGGGACGCTACGAGCAGTACTTC
12	few	TRBV12-3/TRBV12-4	.	TRBJ1-2	CASLWGEQGYTF	TGTGCCAGCCTGTGGGGGGAGCAGGGCTACACCTTC
13	few	TRBV24-1	TRBD1	TRBJ2-5	CATSLDRAGTQYF	TGTGCCACCAGCCTGGACAGGGCTGGGACCCAGTACTTC
14	few	TRBV6-2/TRBV6-3	.	TRBJ1-5	CASSSGHSNQPQHF	TGTGCCAGCAGTTCGGGACATAGCAATCAGCCCCAGCATTTT
17	few	TRBV10-3	.	TRBJ2-3	CAISGPAELRRESTQYF	TGTGCCATCAGTGGACCCGCGGAGCTCCGGAGGGAGAGTACGCAGTATTTT
15	few	TRBV6-5	.	TRBJ1-5	CASSYSAQGSQPQHF	TGTGCCAGCAGTTACTCAGCACAGGGCAGTCAGCCCCAGCATTTT
14	few	TRBV6-6	TRBD2	TRBJ2-3	CASRRSGGTDTQYF	TGTGCCAGCAGGCGTAGCGGGGGCACAGATACGCAGTATTTT
15	few	TRBV5-6	TRBD2	TRBJ2-7	CASSFRLAGVREQYF	TGTGCCAGCAGCTTTCGACTAGCGGGGGTCCGCGAGCAGTACTTC
13	many	TRBV7-2	.	TRBJ1-2	CASSLAPGYGYTF	TGTGCCAGCAGCTTAGCGCCGGGGTATGGCTACACCTTC
14	many	TRBV7-8	.	TRBJ2-2	CASSAVANTGELFF	TGTGCCAGCAGCGCAGTCGCGAACACCGGGGAGCTGTTTTTT